This T cell receptor (beta chain) was identified during a study of identical twins. This clonotype was recorded a few times. A single record per CDR3 protein comes from TCRdb applying MiXCR to the 5' RACE reads. The sample has fewer than 650,000 distinct CDR3 sequences, around 9.6% seen once. V was cut by 3 bases and J by 6 bases, with 13 bases left in between. Germline CDR1 LNHDA, CDR2 SQIVND (reference sequence). The CDR3 is 14 amino acids. The data also belong to a second study, concerning yellow fever vaccine responses in identical twins. As that report states: As reported, the vaccine T cell response of twins seemed partly convergent and partly personalized.

The chain has TRBV19 and TRBJ2-3; D not resolved. The sequencing input was PBMCs. The TCR was taken from a woman aged 18-29 years in good health. CDR3 residues: CASSIGRRVDTQYF. The CDR3 bases are TGTGCCAGTAGTATTGGTCGCCGTGTGGATACGCAGTATTTT.